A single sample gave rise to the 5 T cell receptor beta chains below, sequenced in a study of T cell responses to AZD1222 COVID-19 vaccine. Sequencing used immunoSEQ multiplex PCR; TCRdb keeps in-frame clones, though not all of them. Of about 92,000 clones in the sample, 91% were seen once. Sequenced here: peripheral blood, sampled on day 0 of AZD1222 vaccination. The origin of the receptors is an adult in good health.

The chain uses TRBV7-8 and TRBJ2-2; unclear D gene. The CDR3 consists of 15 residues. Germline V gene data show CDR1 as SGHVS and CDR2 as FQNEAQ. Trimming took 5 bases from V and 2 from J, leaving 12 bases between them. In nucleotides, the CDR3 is TGTGCCAGCAGCATCAGACGGCAAAACACCGGGGAGCTGTTTTTT. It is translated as CASSIRRQNTGELFF. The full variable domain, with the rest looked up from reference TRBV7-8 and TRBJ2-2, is GAGVSQSPRYKVAKRGQDVALRCDPISGHVSLFWYQQALGQGPEFLTYFQNEAQLDKSGLPSDRFFAERPEGSVSTLKIQRTQQEDSAVYLCASSIRRQNTGELFFGEGSRLTVL.

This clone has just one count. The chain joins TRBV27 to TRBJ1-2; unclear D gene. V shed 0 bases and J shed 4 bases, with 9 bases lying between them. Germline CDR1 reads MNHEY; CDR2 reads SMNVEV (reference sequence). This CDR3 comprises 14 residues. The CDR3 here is CASSLSDQVYGYTF. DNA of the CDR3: TGTGCCAGCAGTTTATCGGACCAGGTCTATGGCTACACCTTC.

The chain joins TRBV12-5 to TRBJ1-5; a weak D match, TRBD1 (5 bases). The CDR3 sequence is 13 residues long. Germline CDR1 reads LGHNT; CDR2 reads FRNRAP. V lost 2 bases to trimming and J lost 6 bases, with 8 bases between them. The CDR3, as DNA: TGTGCTAGTGGTTTGCTAGGGGTTCAGCCCCAGCATTTT. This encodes CASGLLGVQPQHF.

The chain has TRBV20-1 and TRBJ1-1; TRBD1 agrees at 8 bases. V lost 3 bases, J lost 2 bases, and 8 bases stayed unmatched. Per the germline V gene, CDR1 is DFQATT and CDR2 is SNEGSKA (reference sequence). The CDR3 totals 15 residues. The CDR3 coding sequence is TGCAGTGCTAGTCCGCCGGGACAGGCCAACACTGAAGCTTTCTTT. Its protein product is CSASPPGQANTEAFF.

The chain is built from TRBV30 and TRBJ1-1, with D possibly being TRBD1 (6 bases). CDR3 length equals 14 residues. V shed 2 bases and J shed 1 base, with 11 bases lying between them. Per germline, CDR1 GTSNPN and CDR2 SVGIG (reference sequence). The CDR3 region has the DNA TGTGCCTGGAGTTTCGGGGGCGAGAACACTGAAGCTTTCTTT. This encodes CAWSFGGENTEAFF.